Shown below are 18 T cell receptor beta chains from a single sample sequenced in a study of Graves' ophthalmopathy and Graves' hyperthyroidism. Amplifying from RNA transcripts, the study obtained TCR beta CDR3 regions. Second-round multiplex PCR came after a first-round RT-PCR that employed HTBI primers. TCRdb itself ran the multiplex PCR reads through MiXCR, one entry per CDR3 protein. The sample shows about 550,000 distinct CDR3 sequences, approximately 35% of them seen only once. The sequencing sample was made of peripheral blood or thyroid tissue (not recorded which). These receptors all stem from an adult man with Graves' hyperthyroidism.

The chain couples TRBV10-3 to TRBJ1-5; D is perhaps TRBD1 (5 bases). V was trimmed by 5 bases and J by 7 bases, leaving 18 bases between them. CDR1 and CDR2 (germline): ENHRY, SYGVKD. The CDR3 totals 15 residues. CDR3 sequence (DNA): TGTGCCATCAGTACGGGGGGGGAGAATGAGCAGCCCCAGCATTTT. Translating gives CAISTGGENEQPQHF.

This clonotype was detected a few times. The rearrangement links TRBV28 to TRBJ1-6, with D possibly matching TRBD1 (6 bases). The V end was cut by 6 bases, the J end by 7 bases, with 13 bases between. Germline V gene lookup returns CDR1 MDHEN and CDR2 SYDVKM. The CDR3 extends over 14 amino acids. The CDR3 DNA is TGTGCCAGCAGGGGTGGGGGCTCCAATTCACCCCTCCACTTT. Its translation is CASRGGGSNSPLHF.

DNA of the CDR3: TGCAGTGCAATTGACAGGGGGCCTCTCAATCAGCCCCAGCATTTT. Translating gives CSAIDRGPLNQPQHF. V is TRBV20-1 and J is TRBJ1-5, with 10 bases that match TRBD1. The V and J ends lost 6 bases and 3 bases, in that order; junction bases with no gene match: 8. There are 15 residues in the CDR3. In germline, CDR1 is DFQATT, CDR2 SNEGSKA (reference sequence).

The rearrangement joins TRBV10-3 to TRBJ2-7; D tentatively reads TRBD1 or TRBD2 (5 bases each). The germline V and J ends were trimmed by 10 bases and 2 bases, with 15 bases remaining between them. The CDR3 is 13 residues long. The V gene's germline CDR1 is ENHRY and CDR2 SYGVKD. CDR3 coding DNA: TGTGCCAGCATTGGCAGGGACCCCTACGAGCAGTACTTC. Translation: CASIGRDPYEQYF.

The sample holds many counts of this clonotype. V is TRBV12-3 or TRBV12-4 and J is TRBJ1-2, with TRBD1 identical over 7 bases. Losses at the gene ends were 4 bases for V and 2 bases for J; bases not matched to a gene: 4. The CDR3 totals 14 residues. This CDR3 is CASSYGDRNYGYTF. In DNA form, the CDR3 reads TGTGCCAGCAGTTACGGGGACAGAAACTATGGCTACACCTTC.

This clonotype was seen ten or more times. This rearrangement joins TRBV2 to TRBJ1-6; D not resolved. The ends were cut back, 7 bases at V and 5 bases at J, with 6 bases in the middle. The CDR3 has 12 amino acids. From germline, CDR1 is SNHLY and CDR2 FYNNEI. The CDR3 sequence is CASTLNNSPLHF. DNA for the CDR3: TGTGCCAGCACTCTAAATAATTCACCCCTCCACTTT.

This clonotype was picked up many times. The rearrangement joins TRBV7-8 to TRBJ1-1; D unresolved. The CDR3 consists of 15 residues. V was trimmed by 5 bases and J by 1 base, leaving 14 bases between them. Germline V gene data show CDR1 as SGHVS and CDR2 as FQNEAQ. CDR3 region: CASSQYLGTNTEAFF. The CDR3 DNA reads TGTGCCAGCAGCCAATATTTGGGCACGAACACTGAAGCTTTCTTT.

The table lists this clonotype with a count of one. A read error is possible here, since a much larger clone lies one base away. In this CDR3 the conserved last residue, phenylalanine or tryptophan, is missing, so a read error is likely. This chain connects TRBV7-9 to TRBJ2-7; TRBD1 matches 9 bases. The CDR3 is 17 amino acids. The germline CDR1 and CDR2 sequences are SEHNR and FQNEAQ (reference sequence). V trimming: 0 bases; J trimming: 3 bases; junction bases outside the gene matches: 9. The CDR3 DNA is TGTGCCAGCAGCTTAGCGGGGACAGGGCTCATTAGCTACGAGCAGTACCTC. It yields the protein CASSLAGTGLISYEQYL.

Concerning this clonotype itself: A single base separates this from a much larger clone, so it may be a read error. This chain uses TRBV2 with TRBJ1-1, with D unresolved. Per the germline V gene, CDR1 is SNHLY and CDR2 is FYNNEI. This CDR3 is 13 amino acids long. Trimming took 3 bases from V and 6 from J, leaving 11 bases between them. The CDR3 DNA is TGTGCCAGCAGTGAGTCTGGGAGCGCTGAAGCTTTCTTT. Its protein is CASSESGSAEAFF.

In its sample, this clonotype was seen many times. This CDR3 reads CASSFLTGTEAFF. The CDR3 nucleotides read TGTGCCAGCAGCTTCCTCACTGGGACTGAAGCTTTCTTT. The V call is TRBV7-8, the J call TRBJ1-1, with D uncertain. Per the germline V gene, CDR1 is SGHVS and CDR2 is FQNEAQ. The V end lost 3 bases, the J end lost 5 bases, and 10 bases lay between the germline ends. The CDR3 consists of 13 residues.

This sequence joins TRBV5-1 and TRBJ2-6; D is unclear. V was shortened by 2 bases and J by 9 bases, with 6 bases between the two germline ends. The CDR3 sequence is 12 residues long. Germline CDR1 is SGHRS and CDR2 is YFSETQ. CDR3 loop: CASSFWDNVLTF. The CDR3 region has the DNA TGCGCCAGCAGCTTCTGGGACAACGTCCTGACTTTC.

In its sample, this clonotype was seen many times. This chain joins TRBV9 and TRBJ1-2; a weak D match, TRBD1 (6 bases). Trimming took off 4 bases at V and 4 bases at J, with 14 bases between the two ends. There are 14 residues in the CDR3. Germline CDR1 and CDR2: SGDLS and YYNGEE. In nucleotides, the CDR3 is TGTGCCAGCAGCCAGGACAGCGCCTTCTATGGCTACACCTTC. It is translated as CASSQDSAFYGYTF.

This clonotype turned up a few times. This chain connects TRBV7-2 to TRBJ1-1; D unresolved. V shed 5 bases and J shed 4 bases, with 17 bases lying between them. This CDR3 is built from 15 residues. Germline CDR1 SGHTA, CDR2 FQGNSA. The CDR3 DNA sequence: TGTGCCAGCAGCCAAGATTTGGGAAGCGGCACTGAAGCTTTCTTT. It yields the protein CASSQDLGSGTEAFF.

This clonotype was counted many times. The genes are TRBV20-1 and TRBJ1-5; 9 bases line up with TRBD1. The trim removed 2 bases at V and 5 bases at J, leaving 7 bases unmatched. The germline V gene has CDR1 DFQATT and CDR2 SNEGSKA (reference sequence). The CDR3 is made up of 15 amino acids. The CDR3 spells CSARRSDRGHQPQHF. The CDR3 nucleotides read TGCAGTGCTAGAAGGTCGGACAGGGGCCATCAGCCCCAGCATTTT.

The chain combines TRBV6-1 with TRBJ2-3, with 7 bases that match TRBD1. The CDR3 spans 15 residues. Germline V gives CDR1 MNHNS, CDR2 SASEGT. Unmatched junction bases numbered 10, after V lost 6 bases and J lost 4 bases. CDR3 nucleotide sequence: TGTGCCAGCAGCCTACTGACAGGGACCGCAGATACGCAGTATTTT. Protein: CASSLLTGTADTQYF.

This clonotype has at least ten counts. V usage is TRBV5-4 and J usage is TRBJ2-7; 10 positions agree with TRBD2. J was trimmed by 5 bases and V by 1 base; bases with no gene match: 9. The CDR3 spans 16 residues. Germline-derived CDR1 and CDR2 are SGHNT and YYREEE (reference sequence). CDR3 DNA sequence: TGTGCCAGCAGCTTGAAAACTAGCGGGATGGGAAACGAGCAGTACTTC. As protein: CASSLKTSGMGNEQYF.

This clonotype was found a few times. The gene calls are TRBV27 and TRBJ1-2; D gene unclear. V dropped 2 bases and J dropped 5 bases, with 12 bases sitting between them. From germline, CDR1 is MNHEY and CDR2 SMNVEV (reference sequence). This CDR3 comprises 14 residues. The CDR3 DNA reads as TGTGCCAGCAGTTTAAAGGGTCTCGGATATGGCTACACCTTC. It specifies CASSLKGLGYGYTF.

The rearrangement joins TRBV7-9 to TRBJ1-5, with D perhaps TRBD1 (6 bases). Germline CDR1 reads SEHNR; CDR2 reads FQNEAQ (reference sequence). The CDR3 length is 14 residues. V was cut by 8 bases and J by 9 bases, with 20 bases left in between. CDR3 amino acids: CASSSGHSPRPQHF. The CDR3 bases are TGTGCCAGCTCATCGGGACACTCCCCGCGGCCCCAGCATTTT.